This entry concerns a single T cell receptor (beta chain). Its antigen is not identified. Clones were read by immunoSEQ multiplex PCR, and TCRdb kept only the in-frame ones, dropping some. The data contain around 40,000 clones, approximately 80% of them seen just once; the ten biggest clones take up 18%. V lost 2 bases and J lost 4, with 11 bases in between. The CDR3 contains 14 residues. Looked up from germline, CDR1 is SNHLY and CDR2 is FYNNEI. This sample stems from a study of a mutant IDH1 vaccine in newly diagnosed glioma. Time point denoted: week 47, end of study. Every single dose of the vaccine, 300 ug of mutant IDH1 20-mer peptide, came with topical imiquimod.

The sequenced sample was PBMCs, obtained from a glioma patient whose treatment included an IDH1 peptide vaccine. The clonotype originates from a man aged 18 to 30 with glioma. Some clones in this sample may be carry-over from other donors' samples. V is TRBV2 and J is TRBJ1-2; D gene unclear. The CDR3 DNA sequence: TGTGCCAGCAGTGAAAGTCGGCAGCTCTATGGCTACACCTTC. As protein: CASSESRQLYGYTF.